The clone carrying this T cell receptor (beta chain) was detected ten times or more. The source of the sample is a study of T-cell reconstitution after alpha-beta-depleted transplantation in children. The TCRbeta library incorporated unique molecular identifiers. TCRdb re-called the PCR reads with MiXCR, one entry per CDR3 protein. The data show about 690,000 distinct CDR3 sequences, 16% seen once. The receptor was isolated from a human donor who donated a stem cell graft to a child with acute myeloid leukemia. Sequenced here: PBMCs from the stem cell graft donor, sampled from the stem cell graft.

The CDR3 protein is CASSPGTLSTDTQYF. In nucleotides, the CDR3 is TGTGCCAGCAGTCCCGGGACACTTAGCACAGATACGCAGTATTTT. This chain links TRBV12-3 or TRBV12-4 with TRBJ2-3, with a weak D call TRBD1 (6 bases). V was clipped by 5 bases and J by 0 bases, with 12 bases between them. This CDR3 comprises 15 residues.